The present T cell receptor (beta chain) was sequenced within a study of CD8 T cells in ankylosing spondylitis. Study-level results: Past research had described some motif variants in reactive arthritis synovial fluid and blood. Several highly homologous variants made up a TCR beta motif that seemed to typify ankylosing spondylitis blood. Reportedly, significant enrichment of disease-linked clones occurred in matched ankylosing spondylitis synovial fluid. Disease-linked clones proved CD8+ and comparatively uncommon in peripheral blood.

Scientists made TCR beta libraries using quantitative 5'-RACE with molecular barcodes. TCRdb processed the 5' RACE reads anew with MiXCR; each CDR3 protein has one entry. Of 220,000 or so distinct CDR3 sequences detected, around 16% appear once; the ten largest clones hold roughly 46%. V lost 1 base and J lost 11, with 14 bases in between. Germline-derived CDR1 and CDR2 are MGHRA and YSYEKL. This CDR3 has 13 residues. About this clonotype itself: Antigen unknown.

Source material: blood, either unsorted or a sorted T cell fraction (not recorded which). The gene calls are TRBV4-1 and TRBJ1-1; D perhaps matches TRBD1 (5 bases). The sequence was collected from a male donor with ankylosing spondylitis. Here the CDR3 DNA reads TGCGCCAGCAGCCAAGTTTTAGGGGCGGAGGCTTTCTTT. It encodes CASSQVLGAEAFF.